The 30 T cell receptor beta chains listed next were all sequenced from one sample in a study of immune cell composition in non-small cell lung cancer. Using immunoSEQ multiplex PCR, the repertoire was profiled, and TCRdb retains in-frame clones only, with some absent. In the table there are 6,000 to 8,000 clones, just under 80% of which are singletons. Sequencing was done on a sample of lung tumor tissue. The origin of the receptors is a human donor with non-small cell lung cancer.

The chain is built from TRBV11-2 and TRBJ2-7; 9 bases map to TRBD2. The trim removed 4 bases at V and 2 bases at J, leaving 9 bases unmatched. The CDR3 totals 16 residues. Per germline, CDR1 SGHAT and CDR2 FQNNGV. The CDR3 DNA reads TGTGCCAGCAGCTCGAATCTAGCGGGAAATCCCTACGAGCAGTACTTC. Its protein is CASSSNLAGNPYEQYF. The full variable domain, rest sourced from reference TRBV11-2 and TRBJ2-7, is EAGVAQSPRYKIIEKRQSVAFWCNPISGHATLYWYQQILGQGPKLLIQFQNNGVVDDSQLPKDRFSAERLKGVDSTLKIQPAKLEDSAVYLCASSSNLAGNPYEQYFGPGTRLTVT.

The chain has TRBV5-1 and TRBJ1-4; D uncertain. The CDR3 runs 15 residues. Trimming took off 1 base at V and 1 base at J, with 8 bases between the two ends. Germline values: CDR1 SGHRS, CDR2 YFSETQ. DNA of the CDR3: TGCGCCAGCAGCTTGTTTGGGGTAACTAATGAAAAACTGTTTTTT. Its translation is CASSLFGVTNEKLFF.

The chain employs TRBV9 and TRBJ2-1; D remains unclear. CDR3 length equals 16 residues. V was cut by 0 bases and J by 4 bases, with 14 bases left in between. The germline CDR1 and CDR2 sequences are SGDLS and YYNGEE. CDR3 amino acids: CASSVGPQPTYNEQFF. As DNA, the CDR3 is TGTGCCAGCAGCGTAGGCCCCCAACCGACTTACAATGAGCAGTTCTTC.

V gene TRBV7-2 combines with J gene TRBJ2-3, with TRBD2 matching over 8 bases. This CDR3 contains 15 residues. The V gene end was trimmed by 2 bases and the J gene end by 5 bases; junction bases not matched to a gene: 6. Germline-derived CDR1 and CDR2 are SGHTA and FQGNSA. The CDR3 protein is CASSLTPGRGDTQYF. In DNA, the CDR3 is TGTGCCAGCAGCTTAACCCCCGGGAGGGGAGATACGCAGTATTTT.

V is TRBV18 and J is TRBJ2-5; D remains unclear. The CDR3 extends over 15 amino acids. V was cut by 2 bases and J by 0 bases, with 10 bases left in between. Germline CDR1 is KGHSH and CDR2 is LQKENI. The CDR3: CASSPFNGYQETQYF. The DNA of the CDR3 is TGTGCCAGCTCACCATTCAACGGATACCAAGAGACCCAGTACTTC.

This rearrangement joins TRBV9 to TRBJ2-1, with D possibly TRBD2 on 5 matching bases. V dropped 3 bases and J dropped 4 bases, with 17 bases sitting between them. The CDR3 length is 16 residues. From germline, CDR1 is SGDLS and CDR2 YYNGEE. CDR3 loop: CASSASVERNYNEQFF. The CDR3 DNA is TGTGCCAGCAGCGCCTCCGTTGAGCGGAATTACAATGAGCAGTTCTTC.

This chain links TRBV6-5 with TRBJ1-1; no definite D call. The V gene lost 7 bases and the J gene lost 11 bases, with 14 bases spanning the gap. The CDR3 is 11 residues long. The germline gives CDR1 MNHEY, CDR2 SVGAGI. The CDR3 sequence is CASITELRAFF. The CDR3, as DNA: TGTGCCAGCATCACGGAGTTGAGGGCTTTCTTT.

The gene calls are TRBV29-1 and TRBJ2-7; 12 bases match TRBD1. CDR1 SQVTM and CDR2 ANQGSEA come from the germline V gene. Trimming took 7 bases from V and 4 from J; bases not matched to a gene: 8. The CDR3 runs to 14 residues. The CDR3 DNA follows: TGCAGCGCCTCCACGGGACAGGGGGCTTACGAGCAGTACTTC. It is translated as CSASTGQGAYEQYF.

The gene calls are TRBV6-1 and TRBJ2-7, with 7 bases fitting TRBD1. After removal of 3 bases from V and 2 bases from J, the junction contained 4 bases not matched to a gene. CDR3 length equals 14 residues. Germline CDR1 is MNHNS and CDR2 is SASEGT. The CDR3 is CASSERGLTYEQYF. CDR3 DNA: TGTGCCAGCAGTGAGAGGGGGCTCACCTACGAGCAGTACTTC.

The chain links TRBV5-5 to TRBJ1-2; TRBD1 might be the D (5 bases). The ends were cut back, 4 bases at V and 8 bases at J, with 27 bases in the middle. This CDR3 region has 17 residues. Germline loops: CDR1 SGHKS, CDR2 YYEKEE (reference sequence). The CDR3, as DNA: TGTGCCAGCAGCCAAGATGTACGAAGGAGGGGTGTTGGGGGCTACACCTTC. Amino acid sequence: CASSQDVRRRGVGGYTF.

The CDR3 nucleotides read TGTGCCAGCGGCCAAGACATCTACGAGCAGTACTTC. Amino acids: CASGQDIYEQYF. V gene TRBV7-9 combines with J gene TRBJ2-7, with D unclear. The CDR3 runs 12 residues. V shed 8 bases and J shed 3 bases, with 11 bases lying between them. Germline-derived CDR1 and CDR2 are SEHNR and FQNEAQ (reference sequence).

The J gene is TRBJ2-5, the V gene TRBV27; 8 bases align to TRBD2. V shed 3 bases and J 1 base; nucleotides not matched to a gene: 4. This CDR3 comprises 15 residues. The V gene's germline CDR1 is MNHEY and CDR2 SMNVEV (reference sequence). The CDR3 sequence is CASSFTRGVQETQYF. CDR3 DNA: TGTGCCAGCAGTTTTACGCGGGGGGTCCAAGAGACCCAGTACTTC.

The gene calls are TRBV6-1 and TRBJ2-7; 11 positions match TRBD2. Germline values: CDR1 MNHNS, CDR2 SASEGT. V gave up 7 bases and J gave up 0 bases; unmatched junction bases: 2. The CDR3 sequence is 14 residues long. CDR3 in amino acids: CASKGTSGSYEQYF. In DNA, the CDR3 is TGTGCCAGCAAAGGGACTAGCGGCTCCTACGAGCAGTACTTC.

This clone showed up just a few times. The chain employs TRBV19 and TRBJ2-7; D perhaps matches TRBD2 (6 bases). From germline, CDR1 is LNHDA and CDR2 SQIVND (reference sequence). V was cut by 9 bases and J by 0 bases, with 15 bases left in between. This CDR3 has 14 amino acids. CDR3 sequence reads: CASKWDWSSYEQYF. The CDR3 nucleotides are TGTGCCAGCAAATGGGACTGGAGCTCCTACGAGCAGTACTTC.

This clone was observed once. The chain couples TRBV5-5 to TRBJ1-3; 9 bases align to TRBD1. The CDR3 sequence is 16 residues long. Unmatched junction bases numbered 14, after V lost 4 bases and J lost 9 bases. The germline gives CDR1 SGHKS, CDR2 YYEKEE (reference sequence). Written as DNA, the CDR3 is TGTGCCAGCAGCCCAATCGGGACAGGGATTGGAGGCACCATATATTTT. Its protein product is CASSPIGTGIGGTIYF.

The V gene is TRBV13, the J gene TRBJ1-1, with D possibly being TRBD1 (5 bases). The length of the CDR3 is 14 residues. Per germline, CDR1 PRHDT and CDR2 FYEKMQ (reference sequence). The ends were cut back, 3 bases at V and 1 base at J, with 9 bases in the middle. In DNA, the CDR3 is TGTGCCAGCAGCTTCGGGAGGGGGAACACTGAAGCTTTCTTT. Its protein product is CASSFGRGNTEAFF.

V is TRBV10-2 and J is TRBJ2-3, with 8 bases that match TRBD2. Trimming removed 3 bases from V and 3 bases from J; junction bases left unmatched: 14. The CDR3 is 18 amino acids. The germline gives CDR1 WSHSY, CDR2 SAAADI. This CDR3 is CASSEGTSLILGTDTQYF. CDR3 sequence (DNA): TGCGCCAGCAGTGAAGGGACTAGTCTTATTTTAGGGACAGATACGCAGTATTTT.

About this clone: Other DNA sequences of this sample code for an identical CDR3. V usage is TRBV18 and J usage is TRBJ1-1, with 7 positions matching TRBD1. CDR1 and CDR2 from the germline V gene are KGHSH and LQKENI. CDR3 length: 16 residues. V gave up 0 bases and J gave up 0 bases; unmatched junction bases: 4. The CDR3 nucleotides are TGTGCCAGCTCACCACCGAACAGGGGATTGAACACTGAAGCTTTCTTT. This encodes CASSPPNRGLNTEAFF.

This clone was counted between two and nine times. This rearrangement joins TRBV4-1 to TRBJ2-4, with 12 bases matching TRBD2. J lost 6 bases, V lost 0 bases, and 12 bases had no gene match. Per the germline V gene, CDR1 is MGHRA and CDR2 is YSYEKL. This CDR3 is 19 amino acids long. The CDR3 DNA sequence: TGCGCCAGCAGCCAAGATCAGGGTCTAGCGGGGGGGCCTAGAAACATTCAGTACTTC. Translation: CASSQDQGLAGGPRNIQYF.

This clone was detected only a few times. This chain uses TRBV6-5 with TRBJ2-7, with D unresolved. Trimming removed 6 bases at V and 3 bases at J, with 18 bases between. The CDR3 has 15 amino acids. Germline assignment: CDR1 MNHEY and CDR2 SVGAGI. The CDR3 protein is CASSPQVPPSYEQYF. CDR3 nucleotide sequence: TGTGCCAGCAGCCCCCAGGTCCCCCCAAGCTACGAGCAGTACTTC.

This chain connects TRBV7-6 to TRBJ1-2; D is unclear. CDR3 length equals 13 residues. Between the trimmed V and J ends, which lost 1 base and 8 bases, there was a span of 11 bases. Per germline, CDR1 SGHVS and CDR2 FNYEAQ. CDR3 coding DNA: TGTGCCAGCAGCTTAGGCGGATCCGGAGGCTACACCTTC. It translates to CASSLGGSGGYTF.

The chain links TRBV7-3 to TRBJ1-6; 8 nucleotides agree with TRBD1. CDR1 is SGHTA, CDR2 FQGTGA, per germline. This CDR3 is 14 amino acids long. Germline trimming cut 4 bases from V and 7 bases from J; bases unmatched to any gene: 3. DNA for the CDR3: TGTGCCAGCAGCTACGGACAGGGAAATTCACCCCTCCACTTT. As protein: CASSYGQGNSPLHF. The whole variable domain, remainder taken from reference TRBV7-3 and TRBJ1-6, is GAGVSQTPSNKVTEKGKYVELRCDPISGHTALYWYRQSLGQGPEFLIYFQGTGAADDSGLPNDRFFAVRPEGSVSTLKIQRTERGDSAVYLCASSYGQGNSPLHFGNGTRLTVT.

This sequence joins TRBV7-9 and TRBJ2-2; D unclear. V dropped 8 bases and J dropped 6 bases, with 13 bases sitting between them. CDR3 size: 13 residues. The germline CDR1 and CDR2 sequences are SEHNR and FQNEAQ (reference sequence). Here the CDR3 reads CASFSSVPGELFF. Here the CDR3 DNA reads TGTGCCAGCTTCTCCTCGGTGCCCGGGGAGCTGTTTTTT. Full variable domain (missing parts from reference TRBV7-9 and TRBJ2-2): DTGVSQNPRHKITKRGQNVTFRCDPISEHNRLYWYRQTLGQGPEFLTYFQNEAQLEKSRLLSDRFSAERPKGSFSTLEIQRTEQGDSAMYLCASFSSVPGELFFGEGSRLTVL.

The CDR3 region has the DNA TGCGCCAGCACGCCCGGGACAGGGGTTTGGGAGCAGTTCTTC. Amino acids: CASTPGTGVWEQFF. J is TRBJ2-1 and V is TRBV4-3; 10 positions agree with TRBD1. Germline V gene data show CDR1 as LGHNA and CDR2 as YSLEER. The junction had 10 bases not matched to a gene; V was cut back by 7 bases and J by 10 bases. CDR3 length: 14 amino acids.

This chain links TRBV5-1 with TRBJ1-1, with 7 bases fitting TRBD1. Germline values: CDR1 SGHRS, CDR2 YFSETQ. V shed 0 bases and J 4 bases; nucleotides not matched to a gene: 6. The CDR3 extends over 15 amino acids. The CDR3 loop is CASSLGGPGGTEAFF. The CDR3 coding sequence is TGCGCCAGCAGCTTGGGAGGGCCAGGGGGCACTGAAGCTTTCTTT.

The CDR3 loop reads CASSRDRDETQYF. CDR3 nucleotides: TGCGCCAGCAGCCGGGACAGGGATGAGACCCAGTACTTC. The chain combines TRBV10-2 with TRBJ2-5, with 9 bases fitting TRBD1. This CDR3 has 13 amino acids. The germline CDR1 and CDR2 sequences are WSHSY and SAAADI. J lost 5 bases, V lost 6 bases, and 4 bases had no gene match.

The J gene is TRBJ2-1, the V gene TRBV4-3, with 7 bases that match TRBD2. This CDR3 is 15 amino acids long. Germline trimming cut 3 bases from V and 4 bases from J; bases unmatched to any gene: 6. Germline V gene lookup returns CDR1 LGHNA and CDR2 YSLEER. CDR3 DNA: TGCGCCAGCAGCCATTCCCTAGCGGATTACAATGAGCAGTTCTTC. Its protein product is CASSHSLADYNEQFF.

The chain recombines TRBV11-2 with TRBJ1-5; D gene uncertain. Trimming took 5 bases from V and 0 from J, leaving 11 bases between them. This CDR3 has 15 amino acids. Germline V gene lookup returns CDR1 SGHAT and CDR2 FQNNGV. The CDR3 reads CASSPSTDSNQPQHF. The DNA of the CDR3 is TGTGCCAGCAGCCCGTCGACCGATAGCAATCAGCCCCAGCATTTT.

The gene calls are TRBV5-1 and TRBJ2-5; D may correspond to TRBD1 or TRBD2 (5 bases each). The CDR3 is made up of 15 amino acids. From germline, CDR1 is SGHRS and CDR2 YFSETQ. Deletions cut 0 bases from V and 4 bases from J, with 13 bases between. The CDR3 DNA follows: TGCGCCAGCAGCTTGGTGGGGGACGCAACAGAGACCCAGTACTTC. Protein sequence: CASSLVGDATETQYF.

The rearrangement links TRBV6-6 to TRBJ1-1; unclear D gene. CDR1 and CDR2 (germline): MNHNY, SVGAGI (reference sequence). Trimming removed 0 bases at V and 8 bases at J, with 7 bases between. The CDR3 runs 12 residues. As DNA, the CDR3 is TGTGCCAGCAGTTACTCGCCGGCCGAAGCTTTCTTT. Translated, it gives CASSYSPAEAFF.